One and the same sample provided the 8 T cell receptor beta chains below, sequenced in a study of T cells after yellow fever vaccination. One entry per CDR3 protein results from TCRdb running MiXCR on the 5' RACE reads. The sample lists about 170,000 distinct CDR3 sequences, approximately 6.2% occurring once. The starting material was CD4+ T cells sorted from PBMCs, obtained on the day of the first yellow fever vaccination. These receptors all stem from a man between 18 and 29 years old who received the YFV17D yellow fever vaccine.

By its share, this clonotype is medium-sized. The chain couples TRBV24-1 to TRBJ2-3; 12 bases align to TRBD2. The CDR3 has 17 residues. After removal of 3 bases from V and 4 bases from J, the junction contained 7 bases not matched to a gene. The germline V gene has CDR1 KGHDR and CDR2 SFDVKD. DNA for the CDR3: TGTGCCACCAGTGATCCGTTGGGACTAGCGGGCGCAGATACGCAGTATTTT. It yields the protein CATSDPLGLAGADTQYF.

This clonotype was recorded many times. V and J are TRBV5-1 and TRBJ2-2, with TRBD2 as a possible D gene (6 bases). The V end lost 7 bases, the J end lost 9 bases, and 16 bases lay between the germline ends. There are 13 residues in the CDR3. Looked up from germline, CDR1 is SGHRS and CDR2 is YFSETQ. CDR3 nucleotides: TGCGCCAGCGGCGGGGATAACTCCCGGGAGCTGTTTTTT. This gives the protein CASGGDNSRELFF.

Points on this clonotype: The CDR3 carries no conserved terminal phenylalanine or tryptophan, so it likely arises from a read error. The V and J genes are TRBV19 and TRBJ2-3; D ambiguous. The CDR3 runs 14 residues. The germline V gene has CDR1 LNHDA and CDR2 SQIVND (reference sequence). V was shortened by 2 bases and J by 6 bases, with 12 bases between the two germline ends. The CDR3 reads CASSISGASDTQYS. In DNA, the CDR3 is TGTGCCAGTAGTATATCCGGAGCGTCGGATACGCAGTATTCT.

The gene calls are TRBV6-5 and TRBJ2-7; D gene unclear. The V and J ends lost 0 bases and 0 bases respectively, with 6 bases between them. The CDR3 loop spans 14 amino acids. CDR1 MNHEY and CDR2 SVGAGI come from the germline V gene. CDR3 DNA sequence: TGTGCCAGCAGTTACTCGGTGAGCTCCTACGAGCAGTACTTC. It codes for CASSYSVSSYEQYF.

This clonotype was found many times. The chain joins TRBV5-1 to TRBJ2-3; maybe TRBD2 (5 bases). Germline values: CDR1 SGHRS, CDR2 YFSETQ. Trimming stripped 4 bases from V and 4 bases from J, with 10 bases between. The CDR3 consists of 13 residues. The CDR3 here is CASSLQLADTQYF. The DNA of the CDR3 is TGCGCCAGCAGCCTGCAACTAGCAGATACGCAGTATTTT.

This chain links TRBV7-9 with TRBJ1-1; 7 bases match TRBD1. CDR1 is SEHNR, CDR2 FQNEAQ, per germline (reference sequence). The CDR3 loop spans 15 amino acids. V trimming: 5 bases; J trimming: 4 bases; junction bases outside the gene matches: 10. The CDR3 DNA reads TGTGCCAGCAGCGCCAGGGGGTCGTTCGGCACTGAAGCTTTCTTT. This encodes CASSARGSFGTEAFF.

This clonotype was seen at least ten times. J is TRBJ1-2 and V is TRBV19; D is perhaps TRBD1 (5 bases). Per the germline V gene, CDR1 is LNHDA and CDR2 is SQIVND (reference sequence). The CDR3 totals 12 residues. Trimming removed 6 bases from V and 4 bases from J, with 9 bases in between. CDR3 DNA sequence: TGTGCCAGTAGCCCCGACAGCTATGGCTACACCTTC. It encodes CASSPDSYGYTF.

This clonotype was seen a few times. This chain joins TRBV5-4 and TRBJ1-3, with D hard to call. This CDR3 spans 14 amino acids. CDR1 and CDR2 (germline): SGHNT, YYREEE (reference sequence). V was pared by 0 bases and J by 0 bases, with 4 bases between. The chain's CDR3 is CASSLDNSGNTIYF. The DNA of the CDR3 is TGTGCCAGCAGCTTGGATAACTCTGGAAACACCATATATTTT.